The rows below give T cell receptor beta chains drawn from one sample of a study of T cell changes during pregnancy in multiple sclerosis. Only in-frame clones appear in the TCRdb table, and some are missing; sequencing was by immunoSEQ multiplex PCR. Of 35,000 to 40,000 clones in the sample, approximately 90% were seen once. Sequencing used CD4+ T cells from peripheral blood mononuclear cells, obtained after pregnancy. The origin of the receptors is a female donor in good health, enrolled as a control in a pregnancy study. Both conserved end residues are part of each CDR3. The order of the fields is clone size, J gene, D gene, V gene, CDR3 DNA, CDR3 protein. The D gene is left open where the match is weak. Rows give clone size only sometimes, using once, few, many, or a class for an expanded clone.

NA,TRBJ1-5,TRBD1,TRBV7-9,TGTGCCAGCAGCCCAGGACAGGGCCATCAGCCCCAGCATTTT,CASSPGQGHQPQHF
NA,TRBJ2-5,TRBD2,TRBV7-2,TGTGCCAGCAGCTTACAGGCGGGAGGAACAGAGACCCAGTACTTC,CASSLQAGGTETQYF
NA,TRBJ1-3,TRBD1,TRBV5-1,TGCGCCAGCAGCTTAGCAGACAGGGGGCAACTACTTGGAAACACCATATATTTT,CASSLADRGQLLGNTIYF
once,TRBJ2-1,NA,TRBV4-2,TGTGCCAGCAGCCCCAGGACAGCTTATAGCTCCTACAATGAGCAGTTCTTC,CASSPRTAYSSYNEQFF
NA,TRBJ1-1,NA,TRBV7-9,TGTGCCAGCAGCCTCCCCGGGAACACTGAAGCTTTCTTT,CASSLPGNTEAFF
few,TRBJ1-1,NA,TRBV27,TGTGCCAGCAGCTCGGGGGACTACATGAACACTGAAGCTTTCTTT,CASSSGDYMNTEAFF
NA,TRBJ2-5,TRBD2,TRBV4-2,TGTGCCAGCAGCCAAGATGGCGGCGGGGGGGCCGTAGAGACCCAGTACTTC,CASSQDGGGGAVETQYF
NA,TRBJ1-1,TRBD1,TRBV6-5,TGTGCCAGCAGTTACCCGGGACAGGGAGGGAACACTGAAGCTTTCTTT,CASSYPGQGGNTEAFF
NA,TRBJ2-7,TRBD1,TRBV5-1,TGCGCCAGCAGCCCCGGACAGGCAAACTACGAGCAGTACTTC,CASSPGQANYEQYF
NA,TRBJ2-5,NA,TRBV19,TGTGCCAGTAGCGCGACAGCTCCAAAAGAGACCCAGTACTTC,CASSATAPKETQYF
once,TRBJ2-7,NA,TRBV10-3,TGTGCCATCAGTGACAGGGTGGGCGAGCAGTACTTC,CAISDRVGEQYF
NA,TRBJ1-3,NA,TRBV5-1,TGCGCCAGCAGCTTGGAATGGAGCTCTGGAAACACCATATATTTT,CASSLEWSSGNTIYF
NA,TRBJ2-6,NA,TRBV5-1,TGCGCCAGCAGCTTGACAGGGCCCCGATCTGGGGCCAACGTCCTGACTTTC,CASSLTGPRSGANVLTF
medium-sized,TRBJ1-1,TRBD1,TRBV19,TGTGCCAGTAGTAGAAACAGGGGCACTGAAGCTTTCTTT,CASSRNRGTEAFF
NA,TRBJ2-2,TRBD2,TRBV7-9,TGTGCCAGCAGCCCTCCTAGCGGGGGGAACACCGGGGAGCTGTTTTTT,CASSPPSGGNTGELFF
NA,TRBJ2-2,TRBD2,TRBV7-3,TGTGCCAGCAGGTGGTCGGGGGGGCCCACCGGGGAGCTGTTTTTT,CASRWSGGPTGELFF
once,TRBJ2-7,NA,TRBV4-2,TGTGCCAGCAGCCAAGAGGGGACAAGCTACGAGCAGTACTTC,CASSQEGTSYEQYF
NA,TRBJ2-3,TRBD2,TRBV18,TGTGCCAGCTCACCACTAGCGGGCCCTAGCACAGATACGCAGTATTTT,CASSPLAGPSTDTQYF
NA,TRBJ2-7,TRBD1,TRBV7-9,TGTGCCAGCAGCCCCGTTGGGACAGGGGGCAGCGAGCAGTACTTC,CASSPVGTGGSEQYF
NA,TRBJ1-6,NA,TRBV2,TGTGCCAGCAGTGAGTTTCAGGGAAGGAATTCACCCCTCCACTTT,CASSEFQGRNSPLHF
once,TRBJ2-3,NA,TRBV19,TGTGCCAGTAGTATTACAGGCCAAGATACGCAGTATTTT,CASSITGQDTQYF
NA,TRBJ1-2,NA,TRBV7-3,TGTGCCAGCAGCCCCTCGACCACAGGGCTAACGGGCTACACCTTC,CASSPSTTGLTGYTF
NA,TRBJ2-5,NA,TRBV15,TGTGCCACCAGCAGAACTACCGGGACTCCCCAAGAGACCCAGTACTTC,CATSRTTGTPQETQYF
NA,TRBJ1-5,NA,TRBV19,TGTGCCAGTAGTATCGGGAGGACGGGAGGCAATCAGCCCCAGCATTTT,CASSIGRTGGNQPQHF
NA,TRBJ2-1,NA,TRBV6-1,TGTGCCAGCAGTGAAGCGACTTTCGATAGTAAACAGTTCTTC,CASSEATFDSKQFF
NA,TRBJ1-5,TRBD1,TRBV7-2,TGTGCCAGCAGTTACGGACAGGGCAATCAGCCCCAGCATTTT,CASSYGQGNQPQHF
NA,TRBJ1-1,NA,TRBV14,TGTGCCAGCAGCCAAGAATCCAGTCTTGGGGCGGCGAACACTGAAGCTTTCTTT,CASSQESSLGAANTEAFF
NA,TRBJ1-1,TRBD1,TRBV13,TGTGCCAGCAGCTCCTGGACAGGGGGCAAAACTGAAGCTTTCTTT,CASSSWTGGKTEAFF
NA,TRBJ1-5,NA,TRBV7-2,TGTGCCAGCAGCACCACAGGTCCGGGTGGCAATCAGCCCCAGCATTTT,CASSTTGPGGNQPQHF
NA,TRBJ1-6,NA,TRBV9,TGTGCCAGCAGCCCAACCGGGGGGGGGCACGATTCACCCCTCCACTTT,CASSPTGGGHDSPLHF
few,TRBJ1-5,TRBD1,TRBV19,TGTGCCAGTATCCCTAACACAGGGGTTGGTCAGCCCCAGCATTTT,CASIPNTGVGQPQHF
NA,TRBJ2-2,NA,TRBV7-8,TGTGCCAGCAGCTTACAGGGGAAGGACACCGGGGAGCTGTTTTTT,CASSLQGKDTGELFF
NA,TRBJ2-5,TRBD2,TRBV29-1,TGCAGCGTTGAAGAAGGAGTGCTAGCGGGAACGAAAGAGACCCAGTACTTC,CSVEEGVLAGTKETQYF
NA,TRBJ1-1,NA,TRBV18,TGTGCCAGCTCACCCACAGTGACGGCGAACACTGAAGCTTTCTTT,CASSPTVTANTEAFF
NA,TRBJ1-2,TRBD1,TRBV11-2,TGTGCCAGCAGCTTAGAGGCCCGCGGACAGGGCTCCACCTTC,CASSLEARGQGSTF
NA,TRBJ2-4,NA,TRBV11-2,TGTGCCAGCAGCCCCCGACTGGCCCACTTAGCCAAAAACATTCAGTACTTC,CASSPRLAHLAKNIQYF
NA,TRBJ1-6,TRBD1,TRBV6-5,TGTGCCAGCAGTTACGACAGGGCCCATAATTCACCCCTCCACTTT,CASSYDRAHNSPLHF
NA,TRBJ2-2,TRBD2,TRBV5-1,TGCGCCAGCAGCCCGGGACTAGCGGGAGTTTTGGGGGAGCTGTTTTTT,CASSPGLAGVLGELFF
NA,TRBJ1-4,TRBD1,TRBV6-5,TGTGCCAGCAGTGGCGGACAGGCGATTAATGAAAAACTGTTTTTT,CASSGGQAINEKLFF
NA,TRBJ1-5,TRBD1,TRBV18,TGTGCCAGCTCGCTGACAGGGGCGAGCAATCAGCCCCAGCATTTT,CASSLTGASNQPQHF
NA,TRBJ2-7,NA,TRBV19,TGTGCCAGTAGTATATCGACTAACTACGAGCAGTACTTC,CASSISTNYEQYF
NA,TRBJ2-3,TRBD2,TRBV9,TGTGCCAGCAGCGGGGGACTAGCGGGGGGTGCAGATACGCAGTATTTT,CASSGGLAGGADTQYF
NA,TRBJ1-6,NA,TRBV6-6,TGTGCCAGCAGTTCCCTCAGCTCCTATAATTCACCCCTCCACTTT,CASSSLSSYNSPLHF
NA,TRBJ2-6,NA,TRBV5-4,TGTGCCAGCAGCCAACCAGGTGCTGGGGCCAACGTCCTGACTTTC,CASSQPGAGANVLTF
NA,TRBJ2-3,NA,TRBV11-3,TGTGCCAGCAGCCCCCCAGGCAGGGAAGATACGCAGTATTTT,CASSPPGREDTQYF
NA,TRBJ1-6,TRBD1,TRBV9,TGTGCCAGCAGCGTTAGAAGCAGGGGGCCTAATTCACCCCTCCACTTT,CASSVRSRGPNSPLHF
NA,TRBJ2-7,TRBD1,TRBV28,TGTGCCAGCAGTTTGCCCGGACAGGGGCCCAGGGCGCAGTACTTC,CASSLPGQGPRAQYF
NA,TRBJ2-2,TRBD2,TRBV4-2,TGTGCCAGCAGCCGGACTAGCCCCCCGACGGGCACCGGGGAGCTGTTTTTT,CASSRTSPPTGTGELFF
NA,TRBJ2-7,TRBD1,TRBV27,TGTGCCAGCAGAGCCGGGACAGGGGCCTACGAGCAGTACTTC,CASRAGTGAYEQYF
NA,TRBJ2-5,NA,TRBV11-2,TGTGCCAGCAGCTTAGATGTCGGAGGTACAGAGACCCAGTACTTC,CASSLDVGGTETQYF
few,TRBJ2-7,TRBD1,TRBV10-3,TGTGCCATCAGCGGATTTGAACAGGGGGGAAACACCTACGAGCAGTACTTC,CAISGFEQGGNTYEQYF
once,TRBJ1-1,TRBD1,TRBV4-1,TGCGCCAGCAGCCAAGCACAAGACAGGGCCCGCGCTTTCTTT,CASSQAQDRARAFF
NA,TRBJ2-5,NA,TRBV5-4,TGTGCCAGCAGCTTGGCCTACAGGGTTGAGACGGAGACCCAGTACTTC,CASSLAYRVETETQYF